A single sample is the source of the 21 T cell receptor beta chains below, sequenced in a study of blood T cell repertoires in COVID-19 (dated by TCRdb to about 2020). Library generation was performed with the immunoSEQ multiplex PCR assay. Held by TCRdb, this immuneACCESS table contains in-frame sequences only and omits some clones. Under half of the omission traces to an unresolved V gene where checked; the cause of the rest is unknown. Present in this sample are some 340,000 clones, over 80% of which were seen just once. Jointly, the top ten make up about 4.9% of the sample. The sample was PBMCs or T cells enriched from blood (not recorded which). These receptor sequences come from a woman aged 50 to 65 who had recovered from COVID-19.

The rearrangement uses TRBV3-1 (or the pseudogene TRBV3-2) and TRBJ1-1; no clear D. The CDR3 length is 12 residues. V was pared by 5 bases and J by 8 bases, with 12 bases between. The germline V gene has CDR1 LGHDT and CDR2 YNNKEL (reference sequence). The CDR3 reads CASSIRETEAFF. CDR3 nucleotide sequence: TGTGCCAGCAGCATCCGGGAGACGGAAGCTTTCTTT.

Concerning this clone itself: Distinct nucleotide sequences in the sample also encode this CDR3. The CDR3 reads CASSLGGGAYGYTF. CDR3 in DNA: TGTGCCAGCAGCTTAGGGGGGGGCGCCTATGGCTACACCTTC. The chain links TRBV7-2 to TRBJ1-2, with D possibly matching TRBD1 (6 bases). Germline CDR1 reads SGHTA; CDR2 reads FQGNSA. Trimming stripped 1 base from V and 4 bases from J, with 10 bases between. CDR3 length equals 14 residues.

V gene TRBV30 combines with J gene TRBJ1-1; D unclear. This CDR3 region has 11 residues. V was cut by 2 bases and J by 6 bases, with 7 bases left in between. Germline V gene data show CDR1 as GTSNPN and CDR2 as SVGIG (reference sequence). Written as DNA, the CDR3 is TGTGCCTGGAGTTGGCAGTCTGAAGCTTTCTTT. Translation: CAWSWQSEAFF.

The chain couples TRBV27 to TRBJ1-2; a possible D gene is TRBD1 (6 bases). CDR1 and CDR2 from the germline V gene are MNHEY and SMNVEV (reference sequence). Trimming left V 5 bases short and J 3 bases short, with 16 bases between. This CDR3 has 15 amino acids. The CDR3 region is CASSLTWDTDYGYTF. The CDR3 nucleotides read TGTGCCAGCAGTCTTACCTGGGACACCGACTATGGCTACACCTTC.

This rearrangement joins TRBV7-2 to TRBJ2-5; perhaps TRBD2 as D (5 bases). Germline CDR1 and CDR2: SGHTA and FQGNSA. This CDR3 is built from 14 residues. Deletions cut 2 bases from V and 2 bases from J, with 9 bases between. The CDR3 DNA is TGTGCCAGCAGCTTATTGGGGAGACAAGAGACCCAGTACTTC. Encoded protein: CASSLLGRQETQYF.

The chain employs TRBV20-1 and TRBJ2-1, with a possible D match to TRBD2 (5 bases). In germline, CDR1 is DFQATT, CDR2 SNEGSKA (reference sequence). Deletions cut 3 bases from V and 4 bases from J, with 13 bases between. There are 14 residues in the CDR3. The CDR3 spells CSASQVPGYNEQFF. The CDR3 bases are TGCAGTGCTAGTCAAGTCCCGGGGTACAATGAGCAGTTCTTC.

V usage is TRBV6-5 and J usage is TRBJ1-2; 9 nucleotides match TRBD1. Germline assignment: CDR1 MNHEY and CDR2 SVGAGI. The CDR3 loop spans 12 amino acids. Trimming cost V 7 bases and J 12 bases; bases outside gene matches: 9. The CDR3 protein is CASKKDRGTNTF. Here the CDR3 DNA reads TGTGCCAGCAAGAAGGACAGGGGAACTAACACCTTC.

V and J are TRBV3-1 (or the pseudogene TRBV3-2) and TRBJ2-7; D may be TRBD2 (6 bases). The CDR3 extends over 15 amino acids. Per germline, CDR1 LGHDT and CDR2 YNNKEL (reference sequence). Trimming removed 3 bases from V and 4 bases from J, with 16 bases in between. In DNA, the CDR3 is TGTGCCAGCAGCCAGTTGTCGGGAGCTGGTTACGAGCAGTACTTC. Its translation is CASSQLSGAGYEQYF.

The chain has TRBV14 and TRBJ2-7, with 7 bases aligning to TRBD1. Trimming at V came to 7 bases and at J to 2 bases, leaving 11 bases not matched to a gene. Germline V gene lookup returns CDR1 SGHDN and CDR2 FVKESK. The CDR3 consists of 15 residues. Here the CDR3 DNA reads TGTGCCAGCATCGAACCCGGGACAGATCCCTACGAGCAGTACTTC. Residues: CASIEPGTDPYEQYF. The whole variable domain, remainder taken from reference TRBV14 and TRBJ2-7, is EAGVTQFPSHSVIEKGQTVTLRCDPISGHDNLYWYRRVMGKEIKFLLHFVKESKQDESGMPNNRFLAERTGGTYSTLKVQPAELEDSGVYFCASIEPGTDPYEQYFGPGTRLTVT.

The rearrangement joins TRBV7-2 to TRBJ2-1; a weak D match, TRBD2 (6 bases). The CDR3 runs to 16 residues. The V end lost 5 bases, the J end lost 4 bases, and 18 bases lay between the germline ends. Germline loops: CDR1 SGHTA, CDR2 FQGNSA. CDR3 nucleotides: TGTGCCAGCAGCCCCCTCGGAGGGAGCAAATACAATGAGCAGTTCTTC. It yields the protein CASSPLGGSKYNEQFF.

The V and J genes are TRBV19 and TRBJ2-7, with D possibly TRBD2 on 5 matching bases. Germline CDR1 LNHDA, CDR2 SQIVND (reference sequence). Trimming pared 11 bases from V and 2 bases from J, leaving 7 bases between. The CDR3 loop spans 10 amino acids. In DNA, the CDR3 is TGTGCCGCCGGGACCTACGAGCAGTACTTC. It translates to CAAGTYEQYF.

The rearrangement uses TRBV2 and TRBJ1-3; D is unclear. The CDR3 is 14 amino acids. Trimming pared 3 bases from V and 1 base from J, leaving 7 bases between. The germline CDR1 and CDR2 sequences are SNHLY and FYNNEI. CDR3 in DNA: TGTGCCAGCAGTGAGTGGCCGTCTGGAAACACCATATATTTT. This translates into CASSEWPSGNTIYF.

The DNA for the CDR3 is TGTGCCAGCAGCACGGACGGGACAGCTAATGAAAAACTGTTTTTT. As protein: CASSTDGTANEKLFF. The V gene is TRBV5-8, the J gene TRBJ1-4; 7 nucleotides line up with TRBD1. Germline V gene data show CDR1 as SGHTS and CDR2 as YDEGEE. The J segment lost 3 bases and the V segment lost 4 bases, leaving 6 bases of the junction unmatched. This CDR3 spans 15 amino acids.

This rearrangement joins TRBV5-4 to TRBJ1-2, with 7 bases identical to TRBD1. Germline V gene sequence: CDR1 SGHNT, CDR2 YYREEE (reference sequence). V lost 0 bases to trimming and J lost 5 bases; unmatched junction nucleotides: 10. The CDR3 loop spans 16 amino acids. The CDR3 sequence is CASSLGWQGVRYGYTF. As DNA, the CDR3 is TGTGCCAGCAGCTTGGGTTGGCAGGGGGTTCGGTATGGCTACACCTTC.

The CDR3 region has the DNA TGTGCCAGCAGCCAGAGGACACCCGAGCAGTACTTC. It codes for CASSQRTPEQYF. The chain recombines TRBV3-1 (or the pseudogene TRBV3-2) with TRBJ2-7; D might be TRBD1 (5 bases). V shed 3 bases and J shed 6 bases, with 9 bases lying between them. Per germline, CDR1 LGHDT and CDR2 YNNKEL (reference sequence). The CDR3 is 12 amino acids.

This clone was seen only once. The genes are TRBV7-9 and TRBJ2-7; perhaps TRBD2 as D (5 bases). Germline-derived CDR1 and CDR2 are SEHNR and FQNEAQ (reference sequence). There are 14 residues in the CDR3. V shed 8 bases and J shed 2 bases, with 16 bases lying between them. CDR3 sequence (DNA): TGTGCCAGCGCCTCGGGAAAATTTACCTACGAGCAGTACTTC. Its protein product is CASASGKFTYEQYF.

The chain couples TRBV6-5 to TRBJ1-1; TRBD1 might be the D (6 bases). The V and J ends lost 7 bases and 7 bases respectively, with 22 bases between them. The CDR3 runs to 15 residues. The germline CDR1 and CDR2 sequences are MNHEY and SVGAGI. The CDR3 loop reads CASTPFTWTAREAFF. DNA of the CDR3: TGTGCCAGCACCCCCTTCACGTGGACAGCGCGTGAAGCTTTCTTT.

The chain joins TRBV7-3 to TRBJ2-5; TRBD2 matches 12 bases. CDR3 size: 16 residues. With V trimmed by 7 bases and J by 2 bases, 8 bases remained unmatched. Germline CDR1 and CDR2: SGHTA and FQGTGA. CDR3 in amino acids: CASTPGTSGGQETQYF. The CDR3 bases are TGTGCCAGCACCCCCGGAACTAGCGGGGGGCAAGAGACCCAGTACTTC. The full variable domain, rest sourced from reference TRBV7-3 and TRBJ2-5, is GAGVSQTPSNKVTEKGKYVELRCDPISGHTALYWYRQSLGQGPEFLIYFQGTGAADDSGLPNDRFFAVRPEGSVSTLKIQRTERGDSAVYLCASTPGTSGGQETQYFGPGTRLLVL.

The V gene is TRBV14, the J gene TRBJ1-3; D is unresolved. The length of the CDR3 is 14 residues. Germline CDR1 SGHDN, CDR2 FVKESK. Between the trimmed V and J ends, which lost 2 bases and 4 bases, there was a span of 9 bases. CDR3 coding DNA: TGTGCCAGCAGCCAATCGGGTTACGGAAACACCATATATTTT. It translates to CASSQSGYGNTIYF. The entire variable domain, with the rest obtained from reference TRBV14 and TRBJ1-3, is as follows: EAGVTQFPSHSVIEKGQTVTLRCDPISGHDNLYWYRRVMGKEIKFLLHFVKESKQDESGMPNNRFLAERTGGTYSTLKVQPAELEDSGVYFCASSQSGYGNTIYFGEGSWLTVV.

This chain uses TRBV24-1 with TRBJ2-1, with TRBD2 matching over 9 bases. Per the germline V gene, CDR1 is KGHDR and CDR2 is SFDVKD. V shed 4 bases and J 7 bases; nucleotides not matched to a gene: 13. The CDR3 loop spans 17 amino acids. The CDR3 DNA reads as TGTGCCACCAGTGACCCCTGGGCGCGGGAGGGTCAGAATGAGCAGTTCTTC. This encodes CATSDPWAREGQNEQFF.

The CDR3 DNA reads as TGTGCCAGCAGCTTAGCCGACAGAGATTATGGCTACACCTTC. This gives the protein CASSLADRDYGYTF. V and J are TRBV7-9 and TRBJ1-2, with a weak D call TRBD1 (5 bases). CDR3 size: 14 residues. V lost 0 bases and J 5 bases, leaving 10 bases between the germline ends. CDR1 SEHNR and CDR2 FQNEAQ come from the germline V gene (reference sequence).